The 22 T cell receptor beta chains given below trace back to one sample, sequenced in a study of response to subunit inactivated influenza vaccine. TCRdb re-called the RT-PCR reads with MiXCR, one entry per CDR3 protein. The data show under 800,000 distinct CDR3 sequences, with around 13% seen just once and approximately 6.5% held by the top ten. The sequencing used PBMCs from blood, collected 14 days before vaccination. Every receptor here comes from a man in his fifties or sixties who received an inactivated influenza vaccine.

The chain links TRBV30 to TRBJ2-2; D may be TRBD1 (5 bases). From germline, CDR1 is GTSNPN and CDR2 SVGIG (reference sequence). The CDR3 spans 12 residues. V gave up 3 bases and J gave up 5 bases, with 7 bases separating them. In DNA, the CDR3 is TGTGCCTGGAGCCGACAGACCGGGGAGCTGTTTTTT. As protein: CAWSRQTGELFF.

The chain carries TRBV20-1 and TRBJ2-3; TRBD2 matches at 7 bases. V trimming: 5 bases; J trimming: 5 bases; junction bases outside the gene matches: 13. CDR1 is DFQATT, CDR2 SNEGSKA, per germline (reference sequence). This CDR3 spans 15 amino acids. CDR3 in amino acids: CSAPDGGGTRDTQYF. CDR3 sequence (DNA): TGCAGTGCTCCAGATGGCGGGGGTACAAGAGATACGCAGTATTTT.

As to this clonotype: Because the CDR3's place on the DNA is in doubt, the DNA is left out and the CDR3 is given as listed by TCRdb. The rearrangement uses TRBV28 and TRBJ2-7; the D call TRBD1 from the table was never checked on the DNA. CDR1 and CDR2 from the germline V gene are MDHEN and SYDVKM. A total of 14 residues make up the CDR3, ends included. The CDR3 here is CASSSSGQSYEQYF.

This clonotype was found many times. The chain combines TRBV29-1 with TRBJ2-5, with TRBD2 matching 8 bases. The CDR3 totals 13 residues. Germline CDR1 reads SQVTM; CDR2 reads ANQGSEA. Unmatched junction bases numbered 5, after V lost 3 bases and J lost 5 bases. The CDR3 coding sequence is TGCAGCGTTGATAGCGGGGAGGGGGAGACCCAGTACTTC. Its translation: CSVDSGEGETQYF.

A few counts support this clonotype. V and J are TRBV9 and TRBJ2-7; 9 positions agree with TRBD2. The CDR3 totals 15 residues. CDR1 is SGDLS and CDR2 is YYNGEE in the germline V gene. Unmatched junction bases numbered 4, after V lost 0 bases and J lost 3 bases. The CDR3 loop is CASSVGVSGSYEQYF. CDR3 nucleotide sequence: TGTGCCAGCAGCGTAGGAGTTAGCGGGAGCTACGAGCAGTACTTC.

The chain has TRBV10-3 and TRBJ2-7; perhaps D is TRBD1 or TRBD2 (5 bases each). Germline loops: CDR1 ENHRY, CDR2 SYGVKD. Trimming stripped 4 bases from V and 5 bases from J, with 9 bases between. The CDR3 runs 12 residues. The CDR3 coding sequence is TGTGCCATCAGTGGCTCGGGGCACGAGCAGTACTTC. Protein sequence: CAISGSGHEQYF.

This clonotype was counted only a few times. The chain couples TRBV27 to TRBJ2-7, with 8 bases aligning to TRBD1. The CDR3 is 14 amino acids. The ends lost 0 bases at V and 6 bases at J; junction bases unmatched: 4. Per the germline V gene, CDR1 is MNHEY and CDR2 is SMNVEV (reference sequence). CDR3 in DNA: TGTGCCAGCAGTTTATCGAGACAGGGGACCGAGCAGTACTTC. It codes for CASSLSRQGTEQYF.

V usage is TRBV20-1 and J usage is TRBJ2-1; the match to TRBD2 covers 10 bases. The V gene end was trimmed by 5 bases and the J gene end by 0 bases; junction bases not matched to a gene: 4. The CDR3 spans 15 residues. CDR1 is DFQATT and CDR2 is SNEGSKA in the germline V gene (reference sequence). The CDR3 region is CSALGLADSYNEQFF. The CDR3 nucleotides are TGCAGTGCTCTAGGACTAGCGGACTCCTACAATGAGCAGTTCTTC.

This clonotype occurred a few times. V usage is TRBV4-2 and J usage is TRBJ2-3; D call uncertain. CDR1 is LGHNA, CDR2 YNFKEQ, per germline. The CDR3 covers 14 residues. V shed 2 bases and J shed 3 bases, with 9 bases lying between them. The CDR3 DNA sequence: TGTGCCAGCAGCCAACCTCCCCCGACAGATACGCAGTATTTT. It yields the protein CASSQPPPTDTQYF.

The chain uses TRBV6-5 and TRBJ1-2; maybe TRBD1 (5 bases). V lost 2 bases, J lost 0 bases, and 10 bases lay in between. The CDR3 spans 15 residues. In germline, CDR1 is MNHEY, CDR2 SVGAGI. The CDR3 DNA reads as TGTGCCAGCAGTTACGGCCGGGGGGCTAACTATGGCTACACCTTC. It yields the protein CASSYGRGANYGYTF.

The table lists this clonotype with a few counts. This chain connects TRBV2 to TRBJ1-1; D remains ambiguous. Trimming removed 2 bases at V and 0 bases at J, with 10 bases between. Germline assignment: CDR1 SNHLY and CDR2 FYNNEI. The CDR3 has 15 amino acids. In DNA form, the CDR3 reads TGTGCCAGCAGTGAATTGGGCAGGATGAACACTGAAGCTTTCTTT. This translates into CASSELGRMNTEAFF.

This clonotype was observed a few times. Here the CDR3 reads CSVDRGPGNEQFF. The DNA of the CDR3 is TGCAGCGTGGACAGGGGGCCGGGGAATGAGCAGTTCTTC. This chain links TRBV29-1 with TRBJ2-1, with 11 nucleotides matching TRBD1. The CDR3 runs to 13 residues. Losses at the gene ends were 6 bases for V and 7 bases for J; bases not matched to a gene: 5. In germline, CDR1 is SQVTM, CDR2 ANQGSEA.

This clonotype has only a few counts. V is TRBV18 and J is TRBJ1-2; no clear D. Germline V lookup: CDR1 KGHSH, CDR2 LQKENI. Trimming left V 6 bases short and J 3 bases short, with 8 bases between. The CDR3 is 12 residues long. The CDR3 DNA is TGTGCCAGCTCTGGGAGCCACTATGGCTACACCTTC. Its translation: CASSGSHYGYTF.

This clonotype was seen a handful of times. This chain uses TRBV5-1 with TRBJ2-1; D perhaps matches TRBD1 (5 bases). The CDR3 consists of 14 residues. Trimming took off 5 bases at V and 0 bases at J, with 9 bases between the two ends. Germline V gene lookup returns CDR1 SGHRS and CDR2 YFSETQ. The chain's CDR3 is CASRVTDSYNEQFF. The DNA of the CDR3 is TGCGCCAGCAGGGTGACAGACTCCTACAATGAGCAGTTCTTC.

The chain recombines TRBV7-2 with TRBJ2-1; 8 bases match TRBD2. This CDR3 region has 16 residues. Germline CDR1 SGHTA, CDR2 FQGNSA. After removal of 5 bases from V and 5 bases from J, the junction contained 11 bases not matched to a gene. The CDR3 here is CASSLREAGGHNEQFF. CDR3 DNA: TGTGCCAGCAGCCTTCGTGAGGCGGGAGGACACAATGAGCAGTTCTTC.

The J gene is TRBJ2-1, the V gene TRBV12-3 or TRBV12-4; 11 nucleotides match TRBD2. This CDR3 comprises 15 residues. V gave up 7 bases and J gave up 8 bases; unmatched junction bases: 10. The CDR3 DNA follows: TGTGCCAGCACCTCAAATAGCGGGAGGGAACATGAGCAGTTCTTC. Translation: CASTSNSGREHEQFF.

This chain connects TRBV6-2 or TRBV6-3 to TRBJ2-1; 15 bases align to TRBD2. The germline V gene has CDR1 MNHEY and CDR2 SVGEGT. The V segment lost 1 base and the J segment 0 bases; nucleotides outside the gene matches: 4. This CDR3 spans 19 amino acids. Here the CDR3 reads CASSYWTSGGGSSYNEQFF. As DNA, the CDR3 is TGTGCCAGCAGTTACTGGACTAGCGGGGGGGGGAGCTCCTACAATGAGCAGTTCTTC.

V is TRBV29-1 and J is TRBJ1-1; D is uncertain. There are 12 residues in the CDR3. CDR1 SQVTM and CDR2 ANQGSEA come from the germline V gene. V was shortened by 0 bases and J by 6 bases, with 8 bases between the two germline ends. CDR3 residues: CSVEDLSPEAFF. The CDR3 nucleotides read TGCAGCGTTGAAGACTTGAGCCCTGAAGCTTTCTTT.

V and J are TRBV7-2 and TRBJ1-2; TRBD1 matches 7 bases. The V gene end was trimmed by 4 bases and the J gene end by 1 base; junction bases not matched to a gene: 0. Per germline, CDR1 SGHTA and CDR2 FQGNSA. The CDR3 runs to 13 residues. DNA of the CDR3: TGTGCCAGCAGCTGGGACAGTAACTATGGCTACACCTTC. Translated: CASSWDSNYGYTF. The complete variable domain, with remaining parts taken from reference TRBV7-2 and TRBJ1-2, reads GAGVSQSPSNKVTEKGKDVELRCDPISGHTALYWYRQSLGQGLEFLIYFQGNSAPDKSGLPSDRFSAERTGGSVSTLTIQRTQQEDSAVYLCASSWDSNYGYTFGSGTRLTVV.

The chain uses TRBV12-3 or TRBV12-4 and TRBJ2-1; 13 bases line up with TRBD2. V was pared by 3 bases and J by 9 bases, with 20 bases of the junction left unmatched. The CDR3 totals 20 residues. The CDR3 here is CASSLYGFTSGGAGLTEQFF. DNA of the CDR3: TGTGCCAGCAGTTTGTACGGATTCACTAGCGGGGGGGCCGGTCTCACTGAGCAGTTCTTC.

This clonotype was counted between two and nine times. In DNA form, the CDR3 reads TGTGCCATCAGGAAGGGGGCCGGGTACGAGCAGTACTTC. Its protein is CAIRKGAGYEQYF. The genes are TRBV10-3 and TRBJ2-7; 7 positions match TRBD1. The V segment lost 6 bases and the J segment 4 bases; nucleotides outside the gene matches: 6. CDR1 and CDR2 (germline): ENHRY, SYGVKD. This CDR3 region has 13 residues.

The chain joins TRBV7-2 to TRBJ2-5; no clear D gene. CDR1 SGHTA and CDR2 FQGNSA come from the germline V gene. The CDR3 is 14 amino acids. Trimming cost V 1 base and J 4 bases, with 10 bases left between them. DNA of the CDR3: TGTGCCAGCAGCTTAGGTCACCCCATAGAGACCCAGTACTTC. This codes for CASSLGHPIETQYF. Using reference TRBV7-2 and TRBJ2-5 for the parts outside the CDR3, the full variable domain is GAGVSQSPSNKVTEKGKDVELRCDPISGHTALYWYRQSLGQGLEFLIYFQGNSAPDKSGLPSDRFSAERTGGSVSTLTIQRTQQEDSAVYLCASSLGHPIETQYFGPGTRLLVL.